The subject of this entry is one T cell receptor beta chain. Per the authors' pipeline: Amplification of reference gene primers was used by the study to estimate nucleated cell counts. Clones were read by immunoSEQ multiplex PCR, and TCRdb kept only the in-frame ones, dropping some. D and trimming come from the DNA, and the V and J calls and clone size come from that table. The data show 200,000 to 250,000 clones, about four fifths seen once. This sample is part of a study of blood T cell repertoires in COVID-19. Study-level background: Samples of COVID-19 (acute and convalescent) were obtained from the United States, Italy and Spain. T cells, B-cell-depleted T cells, or PBMCs provided the cDNA or gDNA that served as material.

This sequence was found in a woman aged 80 or over with acute or convalescent COVID-19. The sample was peripheral blood.

This chain's CDR3 is CASSLGTEGYNSPLHF. DNA of the CDR3: TGTGCCAGCAGTTTAGGTACAGAGGGCTATAATTCACCCCTCCACTTT. The rearrangement links TRBV27 to TRBJ1-6; D call uncertain. Looked up from germline, CDR1 is MNHEY and CDR2 is SMNVEV (reference sequence). The CDR3 has 16 amino acids. The V end lost 2 bases, the J end lost 3 bases, and 11 bases lay between the germline ends.